A single sample gave rise to the 8 T cell receptor beta chains below, sequenced in a study of Ad26.COV2.S vaccination and SARS-CoV-2 variants (dated by TCRdb to about 2021). The label giving this sample's treatment or condition can be read as: 15 to 20 received Ad26.COV2.S at low or high dose, single or two shots; 5 received placebo; per-sample allocation not given. For vaccine and placebo recipients, repertoires were sequenced using samples collected on day 63 after the first injection. Libraries were constructed by the immunoSEQ multiplex PCR assay. The clones in this table, taken by TCRdb from immuneACCESS, are in-frame only. Not every clone is retained; where verified, under half of the shortfall comes from an unresolved V gene, and the cause of the rest is unknown. The sample table holds about 330,000 clones, of which roughly 90% were seen once. The top ten clones comprise roughly 6% of the sample.

The source material was peripheral blood, sampled in a trial of Ad26.COV2.S vaccine versus placebo. These receptors were taken from a person between 18 and 59 years old who received the Ad26.COV2.S COVID-19 vaccine or a placebo.

J is TRBJ2-7 and V is TRBV18; D call uncertain. CDR3 length: 13 amino acids. The V gene's germline CDR1 is KGHSH and CDR2 LQKENI. Trimming took off 0 bases at V and 0 bases at J, with 3 bases between the two ends. DNA for the CDR3: TGTGCCAGCTCACCACCCTACTCCTACGAGCAGTACGTC. Its protein product is CASSPPYSYEQYV.

The CDR3 DNA sequence: TGTGCCAGCAGTTACCGAGGACAGGGTAATTCACCCCTCCACTTT. Its translation is CASSYRGQGNSPLHF. The genes are TRBV6-2 or TRBV6-3 and TRBJ1-6; TRBD1 agrees at 8 bases. Germline V gene data show CDR1 as MNHEY and CDR2 as SVGEGT. This CDR3 contains 15 residues. The junction had 3 bases not matched to a gene; V was cut back by 2 bases and J by 6 bases.

The CDR3 is CASSVASVGLV. The CDR3 nucleotides are TGTGCCAGCAGCGTAGCTTCAGTGGGATTGGTC. The J gene is TRBJ2-7, the V gene TRBV9; no clear D. The CDR3 length is 11 residues. Germline V gene sequence: CDR1 SGDLS, CDR2 YYNGEE.

V usage is TRBV7-9 and J usage is TRBJ1-1; TRBD1 is a possible D gene (5 bases). Germline V gene sequence: CDR1 SEHNR, CDR2 FQNEAQ (reference sequence). The CDR3 loop spans 13 amino acids. V was pared by 1 base and J by 4 bases, with 7 bases between. The CDR3 loop reads CASSLDGGTEAFF. The CDR3 nucleotides are TGTGCCAGCAGCTTAGACGGGGGCACTGAAGCTTTCTTT.

The chain has TRBV6-1 and TRBJ1-3; a possible D gene is TRBD1 (5 bases). The CDR3 has 16 residues. Looked up from germline, CDR1 is MNHNS and CDR2 is SASEGT. Trimming left V 2 bases short and J 4 bases short, with 15 bases between. Here the CDR3 DNA reads TGTGCCAGCAGTGAAACGGACACCCCATACGGAAACACCATATATTTT. Protein: CASSETDTPYGNTIYF.

A word on this clone: Its ends do not fully match the called genes, so a read error is possible. This chain uses TRBV7-9 with TRBJ2-1, with 8 bases identical to TRBD1. The CDR3 is 12 amino acids. The germline CDR1 and CDR2 sequences are SEHNR and FQNEAQ (reference sequence). The CDR3 DNA follows: TGTGCCAGCCGAGCAGATTCGACAGGGGTGGTCTTC. Its translation is CASRADSTGVVF.

This chain links TRBV9 with TRBJ2-1; 9 bases match TRBD1. Trimming cost V 4 bases and J 9 bases; bases outside gene matches: 11. The V gene's germline CDR1 is SGDLS and CDR2 YYNGEE. The CDR3 spans 15 residues. The CDR3 sequence: CASSNPGTGFREQFF. The CDR3 DNA follows: TGTGCCAGCAGCAACCCCGGGACAGGGTTTCGTGAGCAGTTCTTC.

This rearrangement joins TRBV10-1 to TRBJ1-1; D not certain. This CDR3 comprises 13 residues. V gave up 6 bases and J gave up 4 bases, with 12 bases separating them. Germline CDR1 WNHNN, CDR2 SYGVQD (reference sequence). CDR3 region: CASRSLEGTEAFF. In DNA, the CDR3 is TGCGCCAGCAGGTCCCTGGAGGGCACTGAAGCTTTCTTT.